Listed below are T cell receptor beta chains from one sample, sequenced in a study of response to subunit inactivated influenza vaccine. TCRdb passed the RT-PCR reads through MiXCR, listing each CDR3 protein once. The table has fewer than 750,000 distinct CDR3 sequences, roughly 15% seen once. The input for sequencing was PBMCs from blood, taken about 11 days after vaccination. Receptors originate from a man aged 45-65 years who received an inactivated influenza vaccine. CDR3s include the opening cysteine and the closing phenylalanine or tryptophan. The order of the fields is clone size, J gene, D gene, V gene, CDR3 protein, CDR3 DNA. D genes are given only for firm matches. The size field is filled for only some rows; it gives once, few, many or a size class.

size: few
J: TRBJ1-2
D: NA
V: TRBV12-3/TRBV12-4
CDR3: CASSSFPPDHYGYTF
DNA: TGTGCCAGCAGTTCATTTCCGCCTGATCACTATGGCTACACCTTC

size: few
J: TRBJ2-7
D: TRBD2
V: TRBV28
CDR3: CASTARLALEQYF
DNA: TGTGCCAGCACGGCGAGACTAGCCCTCGAGCAGTACTTC

size: NA
J: TRBJ2-3
D: TRBD2
V: TRBV28
CDR3: CASSWWRETSTDTQYF
DNA: TGTGCCAGCAGTTGGTGGCGGGAGACGAGCACAGATACGCAGTATTTT

size: few
J: TRBJ2-3
D: NA
V: TRBV5-6
CDR3: CASSWGTGDTQYF
DNA: TGTGCCAGCAGCTGGGGGACCGGGGATACGCAGTATTTT

size: NA
J: TRBJ2-2
D: TRBD2
V: TRBV12-3/TRBV12-4
CDR3: CASSPGTSGTGELFF
DNA: TGTGCCAGCAGTCCCGGGACTAGCGGCACCGGGGAGCTGTTTTTT

size: few
J: TRBJ2-2
D: TRBD1
V: TRBV6-2/TRBV6-3
CDR3: CASGQGATTGELFF
DNA: TGTGCCAGCGGCCAGGGGGCGACCACCGGGGAGCTGTTTTTT

size: few
J: TRBJ1-1
D: TRBD1
V: TRBV14
CDR3: CASSPTGGGNTEAFF
DNA: TGTGCCAGCAGCCCCACAGGGGGAGGGAACACTGAAGCTTTCTTT

size: NA
J: TRBJ1-5
D: NA
V: TRBV7-2
CDR3: CASSFMGRSNQPQHF
DNA: TGTGCCAGCAGCTTTATGGGACGGAGCAATCAGCCCCAGCATTTT

size: few
J: TRBJ2-7
D: TRBD1
V: TRBV6-2/TRBV6-3
CDR3: CASSSLRTGQREQYF
DNA: TGTGCCAGCAGTTCCCTGCGGACAGGGCAGCGCGAGCAGTACTTC

size: few
J: TRBJ2-7
D: NA
V: TRBV10-1
CDR3: CASSESTRAEQYF
DNA: TGCGCCAGCAGTGAGTCGACCCGTGCCGAGCAGTACTTC

size: NA
J: TRBJ2-3
D: TRBD2
V: TRBV11-2
CDR3: CASSLLAGASTDTQYF
DNA: TGTGCCAGCAGCCTCCTAGCGGGGGCCAGCACAGATACGCAGTATTTT

size: NA
J: TRBJ1-2
D: TRBD1
V: TRBV2
CDR3: CASTPTGTGIYGYTF
DNA: TGTGCCAGCACCCCGACCGGGACAGGGATCTATGGCTACACCTTC

size: many
J: TRBJ2-5
D: TRBD2
V: TRBV12-3/TRBV12-4
CDR3: CASSFGLAGAGETQYF
DNA: TGTGCCAGCAGTTTCGGGCTAGCGGGAGCGGGAGAGACCCAGTACTTC

size: NA
J: TRBJ2-4
D: TRBD2
V: TRBV28
CDR3: CASRGGGSGINIQYF
DNA: TGTGCCAGCCGGGGTGGCGGGAGTGGGATAAACATTCAGTACTTC

size: many
J: TRBJ2-4
D: NA
V: TRBV6-2/TRBV6-3
CDR3: CASSSWTGTKNIQYF
DNA: TGTGCCAGCAGTTCCTGGACGGGTACCAAAAACATTCAGTACTTC

size: NA
J: TRBJ2-1
D: TRBD2
V: TRBV12-3/TRBV12-4
CDR3: CASSSGLRTYNEQFF
DNA: TGTGCCAGCAGTTCGGGACTACGAACCTACAATGAGCAGTTCTTC

size: few
J: TRBJ1-6
D: NA
V: TRBV20-1
CDR3: CSAALDSPLHF
DNA: TGCAGTGCCGCCCTCGATTCACCCCTCCACTTT

size: few
J: TRBJ2-7
D: NA
V: TRBV29-1
CDR3: CSVVYRDFEQYF
DNA: TGCAGCGTTGTATACAGGGACTTCGAGCAGTACTTC

size: few
J: TRBJ2-5
D: TRBD2
V: TRBV4-2
CDR3: CASSPGLAGVGQKETQYF
DNA: TGTGCCAGCAGTCCGGGACTAGCGGGAGTAGGCCAAAAAGAGACCCAGTACTTC

size: many
J: TRBJ1-1
D: NA
V: TRBV6-5
CDR3: CASSSQMGAFF
DNA: TGTGCCAGCAGTTCCCAAATGGGAGCTTTCTTT

size: many
J: TRBJ2-5
D: TRBD2
V: TRBV20-1
CDR3: CSARPGLAGIQETQYF
DNA: TGCAGTGCTAGGCCCGGACTAGCGGGGATCCAAGAGACCCAGTACTTC

size: few
J: TRBJ1-1
D: NA
V: TRBV7-9
CDR3: CASSAGRITEAFF
DNA: TGTGCCAGCAGCGCAGGGAGGATCACTGAAGCTTTCTTT

size: few
J: TRBJ2-1
D: TRBD2
V: TRBV9
CDR3: CASSVESGGDNEQFF
DNA: TGTGCCAGCAGCGTAGAAAGCGGGGGGGACAATGAGCAGTTCTTC

size: few
J: TRBJ2-7
D: NA
V: TRBV6-6
CDR3: CASRDSKQYF
DNA: TGTGCCAGCAGAGATTCCAAGCAGTACTTC

size: NA
J: TRBJ1-3
D: NA
V: TRBV29-1
CDR3: CSVEDSGNTIYF
DNA: TGCAGCGTTGAAGACAGTGGAAACACCATATATTTT

size: NA
J: TRBJ2-1
D: NA
V: TRBV7-2
CDR3: CASSLVRNNEQFF
DNA: TGTGCCAGCAGCTTAGTGAGGAACAATGAGCAGTTCTTC

size: few
J: TRBJ1-4
D: NA
V: TRBV12-3/TRBV12-4
CDR3: CASSLELQGLGLFF
DNA: TGTGCCAGCAGTTTAGAACTACAGGGTCTGGGACTGTTTTTT

size: NA
J: TRBJ2-1
D: TRBD1
V: TRBV20-1
CDR3: CSASPFRRTGKGEQFF
DNA: TGCAGTGCTAGCCCCTTCCGTAGGACAGGCAAGGGAGAGCAGTTCTTC

size: few
J: TRBJ2-5
D: TRBD2
V: TRBV20-1
CDR3: CSPGLAFETQYF
DNA: TGCAGTCCGGGACTAGCCTTTGAGACCCAGTACTTC

size: NA
J: TRBJ1-4
D: NA
V: TRBV5-1
CDR3: CASKDPAEKLFF
DNA: TGCGCCAGCAAGGACCCAGCCGAAAAACTGTTTTTT

size: NA
J: TRBJ1-1
D: NA
V: TRBV6-2/TRBV6-3
CDR3: CASSYRDSEQNTEAFF
DNA: TGTGCCAGCAGTTACAGGGACTCCGAACAGAACACTGAAGCTTTCTTT

size: NA
J: TRBJ2-4
D: TRBD1
V: TRBV7-9
CDR3: CASSFGQGLAKNIQYF
DNA: TGTGCCAGCAGCTTTGGACAGGGATTAGCCAAAAACATTCAGTACTTC

size: few
J: TRBJ2-7
D: NA
V: TRBV6-1
CDR3: CASTSVYEQYF
DNA: TGTGCCAGCACTTCGGTCTACGAGCAGTACTTC

size: few
J: TRBJ1-2
D: NA
V: TRBV7-6
CDR3: CASSADENYGYTF
DNA: TGTGCCAGCAGCGCTGACGAGAACTATGGCTACACCTTC

size: many
J: TRBJ2-5
D: TRBD1
V: TRBV24-1
CDR3: CATSDTGTGLETQYF
DNA: TGTGCCACCAGTGACACCGGGACAGGGTTGGAGACCCAGTACTTC

size: NA
J: TRBJ1-2
D: NA
V: TRBV29-1
CDR3: CSLRSNYGYTF
DNA: TGCAGCCTACGGAGTAACTATGGCTACACCTTC

size: NA
J: TRBJ1-6
D: NA
V: TRBV6-1
CDR3: CASTELSVGSPLHF
DNA: TGTGCCAGCACGGAGCTCTCGGTCGGTTCACCCCTCCACTTT

size: many
J: TRBJ2-5
D: TRBD2
V: TRBV4-2
CDR3: CASSQELAGETQYF
DNA: TGTGCCAGCAGCCAAGAACTAGCGGGGGAGACCCAGTACTTC

size: many
J: TRBJ2-4
D: NA
V: TRBV20-1
CDR3: CSAPTRSAAELF
DNA: TGCAGTGCTCCCACTAGGAGTGCAGCCGAACTGTTC

size: few
J: TRBJ2-7
D: TRBD2
V: TRBV10-3
CDR3: CAISDSLDRGAYEQYF
DNA: TGTGCCATCAGTGACAGCCTCGACCGGGGGGCCTACGAGCAGTACTTC

size: NA
J: TRBJ2-3
D: NA
V: TRBV6-1
CDR3: CASGRLASTDTQYF
DNA: TGTGCCAGCGGTCGTCTGGCTAGCACAGATACGCAGTATTTT

size: few
J: TRBJ1-3
D: NA
V: TRBV20-1
CDR3: CSASPGSGNTIYF
DNA: TGCAGTGCTAGTCCTGGGTCTGGAAACACCATATATTTT

size: NA
J: TRBJ2-1
D: NA
V: TRBV20-1
CDR3: CSAKGWDTAYNEQFF
DNA: TGCAGTGCCAAAGGGTGGGACACCGCCTACAATGAGCAGTTCTTC

size: NA
J: TRBJ2-2
D: TRBD1
V: TRBV27
CDR3: CASATGDRELFF
DNA: TGTGCCAGCGCAACAGGGGACCGGGAGCTGTTTTTT

size: NA
J: TRBJ2-1
D: TRBD2
V: TRBV9
CDR3: CASSVVSSGIHEQFF
DNA: TGTGCCAGCAGCGTAGTTTCTAGCGGGATCCATGAGCAGTTCTTC

size: few
J: TRBJ2-1
D: NA
V: TRBV3-1
CDR3: CASTVGGSGQFF
DNA: TGTGCCAGCACGGTAGGGGGGAGTGGGCAGTTCTTC